One sample yielded the 29 T cell receptor beta chains listed below, sequenced in a study of T cell repertoires in cytomegalovirus infection. TCRdb independently ran MiXCR on the reads; one entry per CDR3 protein. This table has approximately 250,000 distinct CDR3 sequences, around 12% appearing once. Sequencing used PBMCs. Receptors were obtained from a human donor in good health (CMV status not recorded). Some clones in this sample may be carry-over from other donors' samples.

This clonotype was observed at least ten times. The chain is built from TRBV7-2 and TRBJ2-7; the match to TRBD1 covers 9 bases. V dropped 4 bases and J dropped 4; count of bases not matched to a gene: 11. CDR3 length: 16 amino acids. Per germline, CDR1 SGHTA and CDR2 FQGNSA. CDR3 residues: CASSYPTGTGSYEQYF. The CDR3 DNA sequence: TGTGCCAGCAGCTACCCGACCGGGACAGGGTCATACGAGCAGTACTTC.

The genes are TRBV7-2 and TRBJ2-7; 8 positions match TRBD1. J gave up 3 bases and V 2 bases, and 6 bases lay outside the gene matches. Germline loops: CDR1 SGHTA, CDR2 FQGNSA. The CDR3 is 15 residues long. The CDR3 here is CASSLRAGGDYEQYF. In DNA form, the CDR3 reads TGTGCCAGCAGCTTAAGGGCAGGGGGCGACTACGAGCAGTACTTC.

In its sample, this clonotype was seen many times. The V gene is TRBV7-2, the J gene TRBJ2-5, with 7 bases that match TRBD1. Germline V lookup: CDR1 SGHTA, CDR2 FQGNSA. The CDR3 spans 13 residues. V dropped 5 bases and J dropped 4; count of bases not matched to a gene: 4. The chain's CDR3 is CASSPTGLETQYF. DNA of the CDR3: TGTGCCAGCAGCCCGACAGGGTTAGAGACCCAGTACTTC.

This clonotype was counted a few times. This chain uses TRBV6-1 with TRBJ2-7, with D possibly TRBD1 on 6 matching bases. The CDR3 is 14 amino acids. The V end lost 9 bases, the J end lost 6 bases, and 21 bases lay between the germline ends. Germline V gene data show CDR1 as MNHNS and CDR2 as SASEGT. CDR3 sequence reads: CARPAAGASCEQYF. In nucleotides, the CDR3 is TGTGCCAGACCCGCCGCAGGGGCTAGTTGCGAGCAGTACTTC.

This clonotype was counted ten times or more. The V gene is TRBV7-2, the J gene TRBJ2-7; D ambiguous. V gave up 1 base and J gave up 1 base, with 8 bases separating them. The CDR3 loop spans 14 amino acids. Germline values: CDR1 SGHTA, CDR2 FQGNSA. CDR3 in amino acids: CASSLGVGSYEQYF. CDR3 nucleotides: TGTGCCAGCAGCTTAGGGGTGGGATCCTACGAGCAGTACTTC.

The genes are TRBV5-1 and TRBJ1-1; tentative D call: TRBD1 (6 bases). Trimming removed 2 bases at V and 5 bases at J, with 16 bases between. CDR1 is SGHRS and CDR2 is YFSETQ in the germline V gene. This CDR3 is 15 amino acids long. Here the CDR3 DNA reads TGCGCCAGCAGCTTAAGGGGGGAGGGCCAGACTGAAGCTTTCTTT. It codes for CASSLRGEGQTEAFF.

This chain links TRBV9 with TRBJ2-3; D possibly corresponds to TRBD2 (7 bases). Germline lookup yields CDR1 SGDLS and CDR2 YYNGEE. CDR3 length equals 14 residues. The V end was cut by 0 bases, the J end by 5 bases, with 10 bases between. CDR3 amino acids: CASSVGGGRDTQYF. CDR3 sequence (DNA): TGTGCCAGCAGCGTAGGGGGGGGCCGAGATACGCAGTATTTT.

This clonotype was picked up a small number of times. The chain combines TRBV5-4 with TRBJ2-1, with a weak D call TRBD1 (7 bases). The length of the CDR3 is 15 residues. Germline-derived CDR1 and CDR2 are SGHNT and YYREEE (reference sequence). Trimming pared 0 bases from V and 7 bases from J, leaving 14 bases between. The DNA of the CDR3 is TGTGCCAGCAGCTTGGTAGGGGGCCGGGAGAATGAGCAGTTCTTC. Its translation is CASSLVGGRENEQFF.

The chain joins TRBV5-1 to TRBJ1-1; D is possibly TRBD1 (6 bases). Germline CDR1 reads SGHRS; CDR2 reads YFSETQ. The germline V and J ends were trimmed by 6 bases and 0 bases, with 9 bases remaining between them. The CDR3 spans 13 residues. Written as DNA, the CDR3 is TGCGCCAGCAAGGGGGGACTGAACACTGAAGCTTTCTTT. It is translated as CASKGGLNTEAFF.

This chain uses TRBV28 with TRBJ2-7, with 12 bases that match TRBD2. Germline V CDR1 and CDR2: MDHEN, SYDVKM. This CDR3 is built from 18 residues. Unmatched junction bases numbered 16, after V lost 4 bases and J lost 6 bases. Here the CDR3 reads CASSSGLAGTKSIGEQYF. The CDR3 DNA follows: TGTGCCAGCAGTTCGGGACTAGCGGGTACAAAATCCATAGGCGAGCAGTACTTC.

This clonotype has only a few counts. The rearrangement links TRBV11-2 to TRBJ2-5; 7 nucleotides match TRBD1. Germline CDR1 reads SGHAT; CDR2 reads FQNNGV. The CDR3 is 14 amino acids. Unmatched junction bases numbered 3, after V lost 4 bases and J lost 1 base. The CDR3: CASSYRQGQETQYF. CDR3 nucleotide sequence: TGTGCCAGCAGCTATCGACAGGGCCAAGAGACCCAGTACTTC.

This clonotype has just a few counts. J is TRBJ2-7 and V is TRBV6-2 or TRBV6-3, with a weak D call TRBD1 (5 bases). Deletions cut 5 bases from V and 2 bases from J, with 16 bases between. Germline V gene data show CDR1 as MNHEY and CDR2 as SVGEGT. This CDR3 has 15 amino acids. The CDR3 protein is CASSADDSHPYEQYF. Written as DNA, the CDR3 is TGTGCCAGCAGTGCTGACGACAGCCACCCCTACGAGCAGTACTTC.

The chain recombines TRBV2 with TRBJ2-2, with TRBD1 matching over 9 bases. V trimming: 6 bases; J trimming: 3 bases; junction bases outside the gene matches: 5. Germline CDR1 reads SNHLY; CDR2 reads FYNNEI. The CDR3 runs 15 residues. The CDR3 DNA sequence: TGTGCCAGCAGGATACAGGGGGCGGACACCGGGGAGCTGTTTTTT. Encoded protein: CASRIQGADTGELFF.

This clonotype appeared many times. The chain employs TRBV7-2 and TRBJ2-5, with unresolved D. Germline V gene sequence: CDR1 SGHTA, CDR2 FQGNSA. V gave up 4 bases and J gave up 2 bases, with 8 bases separating them. CDR3 length: 13 residues. The CDR3 DNA is TGTGCCAGCAGCTCAATTGCGCAAGAGACCCAGTACTTC. Protein product: CASSSIAQETQYF. Supplemented by reference TRBV7-2 and TRBJ2-5, the full variable domain reads GAGVSQSPSNKVTEKGKDVELRCDPISGHTALYWYRQSLGQGLEFLIYFQGNSAPDKSGLPSDRFSAERTGGSVSTLTIQRTQQEDSAVYLCASSSIAQETQYFGPGTRLLVL.

This clonotype was found many times. This chain links TRBV7-2 with TRBJ2-6; 8 bases agree with TRBD1. V lost 5 bases, J lost 6 bases, and 21 bases stayed unmatched. Germline V gene sequence: CDR1 SGHTA, CDR2 FQGNSA. There are 20 residues in the CDR3. The CDR3 is CASSPGTGSGLLSKANVLTF. Written as DNA, the CDR3 is TGTGCCAGCAGCCCCGGGACAGGTTCTGGCTTGTTGTCAAAGGCCAACGTCCTGACTTTC.

The CDR3 spells CASSLDRAFPGELFF. The CDR3 DNA is TGTGCCAGCAGCTTGGATCGGGCCTTTCCCGGGGAGCTGTTTTTT. The V and J genes are TRBV5-6 and TRBJ2-2; D gene unclear. The V gene lost 0 bases and the J gene lost 6 bases, with 12 bases spanning the gap. The CDR3 extends over 15 amino acids. The germline gives CDR1 SGHDT, CDR2 YYEEEE.

Ten or more counts support this clonotype. The chain has TRBV5-5 and TRBJ2-3; 9 bases fit TRBD2. The V gene end was trimmed by 4 bases and the J gene end by 14 bases; junction bases not matched to a gene: 5. This CDR3 has 11 residues. Germline values: CDR1 SGHKS, CDR2 YYEKEE (reference sequence). CDR3: CASSDGTSLYF. CDR3 in DNA: TGTGCCAGCAGCGACGGGACTAGCCTGTATTTT.

This clonotype was found many times. The chain joins TRBV6-2 or TRBV6-3 to TRBJ1-1, with TRBD1 identical over 8 bases. V was clipped by 6 bases and J by 1 base; unmatched bases: 13. The CDR3 contains 17 residues. The germline V gene encodes CDR1 MNHEY and CDR2 SVGEGT. CDR3: CASRNPAGGSGNTEAFF. CDR3 DNA sequence: TGTGCCAGCAGAAACCCGGCAGGGGGCTCGGGGAACACTGAAGCTTTCTTT.

This clonotype was counted a few times. This rearrangement joins TRBV7-2 to TRBJ1-1; D not resolved. Trimming shortened V by 5 bases and J by 8 bases, and 9 bases separated the two germline ends. CDR3 length equals 11 residues. The germline V gene encodes CDR1 SGHTA and CDR2 FQGNSA. The CDR3 region is CASSTRIEAFF. CDR3 DNA sequence: TGTGCCAGCAGCACCAGGATCGAAGCTTTCTTT.

On this clonotype: This could be a read error, since a much larger clone is one nucleotide away. The chain uses TRBV6-5 and TRBJ2-1; TRBD2 agrees at 7 bases. Germline V gene data show CDR1 as MNHEY and CDR2 as SVGAGI. This CDR3 region has 15 residues. The CDR3 bases are TGTGCCAGCAGTTGGGACTACCTACCCTACGATGAGCAGTTCTTC. Residues: CASSWDYLPYDEQFF.

This clonotype was counted many times. V is TRBV7-2 and J is TRBJ2-7, with TRBD2 matching over 9 bases. The germline CDR1 and CDR2 sequences are SGHTA and FQGNSA. The CDR3 totals 14 residues. With V trimmed by 5 bases and J by 3 bases, 5 bases remained unmatched. CDR3 sequence (DNA): TGTGCCAGCAGCATCCCGACTAGCGGCTACGAGCAGTACTTC. Translated: CASSIPTSGYEQYF.

There are many counts of this clonotype. This chain joins TRBV7-3 and TRBJ1-1; D gene ambiguous. V lost 0 bases to trimming and J lost 4 bases, with 9 bases between them. CDR3 size: 14 residues. CDR1 and CDR2 from the germline V gene are SGHTA and FQGTGA. This chain's CDR3 is CASSLTRAGTEAFF. CDR3 nucleotide sequence: TGTGCCAGCAGCTTAACGAGGGCCGGCACTGAAGCTTTCTTT.

This clonotype was counted between two and nine times. The CDR3 nucleotides are TGTGCCAGCAGCCGCCCCAGTGAAGCTAACTATGGCTACACCTTC. The encoded protein is CASSRPSEANYGYTF. This chain uses TRBV6-2 or TRBV6-3 with TRBJ1-2, with D uncertain. Germline lookup yields CDR1 MNHEY and CDR2 SVGEGT. The V and J ends lost 6 bases and 0 bases respectively, with 14 bases between them. The CDR3 runs to 15 residues.

This clonotype has a count of ten or more. The V and J genes are TRBV7-3 and TRBJ2-7; 9 nucleotides agree with TRBD1. The V gene's germline CDR1 is SGHTA and CDR2 FQGTGA. The CDR3 spans 14 residues. After removal of 3 bases from V and 7 bases from J, the junction contained 7 bases not matched to a gene. The CDR3: CASSFTGQGGEQYF. CDR3 nucleotide sequence: TGTGCCAGCAGCTTCACGGGACAGGGTGGGGAGCAGTACTTC.

The table lists this clonotype with many counts. The gene calls are TRBV28 and TRBJ2-1, with D perhaps given as TRBD1 or TRBD2 (5 bases each). The V and J ends lost 8 bases and 5 bases respectively, with 13 bases between them. The CDR3 runs 13 residues. The germline CDR1 and CDR2 sequences are MDHEN and SYDVKM. The CDR3 reads CASYRDLDNEQFF. CDR3 nucleotide sequence: TGTGCCAGCTACCGGGACCTTGACAATGAGCAGTTCTTC.

This clonotype occurred many times. The genes are TRBV7-2 and TRBJ2-1; 7 bases are shared with TRBD2. Germline lookup yields CDR1 SGHTA and CDR2 FQGNSA. CDR3 length: 15 amino acids. V lost 5 bases to trimming and J lost 0 bases; unmatched junction nucleotides: 4. CDR3 nucleotide sequence: TGTGCCAGCAGCCCATGGGGGGGCTCCTACAATGAGCAGTTCTTC. Its protein is CASSPWGGSYNEQFF.

This clonotype was observed a few times. V is TRBV4-1 and J is TRBJ1-2; D not certain. From germline, CDR1 is MGHRA and CDR2 YSYEKL. This CDR3 has 18 residues. Trimming cost V 2 bases and J 3 bases, with 22 bases left between them. This CDR3 is CASSQQEISDYRDYGYTF. CDR3 sequence (DNA): TGCGCCAGCAGCCAACAAGAGATTTCGGACTATCGGGACTATGGCTACACCTTC.

This clonotype has at least ten counts. J is TRBJ1-2 and V is TRBV5-4; TRBD1 is a possible D gene (6 bases). Germline-derived CDR1 and CDR2 are SGHNT and YYREEE (reference sequence). This CDR3 region has 14 residues. V shed 5 bases and J shed 4 bases, with 15 bases lying between them. In DNA, the CDR3 is TGTGCCAGCAGTTCGAAACAGGGTACCTATGGCTACACCTTC. It specifies CASSSKQGTYGYTF.

The chain recombines TRBV28 with TRBJ1-1; the match to TRBD1 covers 9 bases. Germline CDR1 is MDHEN and CDR2 is SYDVKM. The CDR3 totals 16 residues. After removal of 5 bases from V and 1 base from J, the junction contained 8 bases not matched to a gene. Here the CDR3 reads CASSPPGQGENTEAFF. CDR3 DNA sequence: TGTGCCAGCAGTCCTCCGGGACAGGGAGAGAACACTGAAGCTTTCTTT.